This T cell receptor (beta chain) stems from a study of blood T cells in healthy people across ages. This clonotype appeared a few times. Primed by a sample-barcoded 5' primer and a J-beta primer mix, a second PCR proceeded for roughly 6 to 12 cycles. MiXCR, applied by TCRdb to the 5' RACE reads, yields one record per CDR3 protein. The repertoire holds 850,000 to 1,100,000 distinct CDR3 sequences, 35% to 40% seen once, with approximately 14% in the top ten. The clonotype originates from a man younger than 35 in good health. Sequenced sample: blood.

CDR3 amino acids: CASSQDSGENNEQFF. The CDR3 DNA sequence: TGCGCCAGCAGCCAAGATAGCGGGGAGAACAATGAGCAGTTCTTC. This chain connects TRBV4-3 to TRBJ2-1; 8 bases fit TRBD2. This CDR3 has 15 amino acids. Trimming at V came to 0 bases and at J to 5 bases, leaving 3 bases not matched to a gene. In germline, CDR1 is LGHNA, CDR2 YSLEER.